This T cell receptor (beta chain) was profiled in a study of blood T cells in healthy people across ages. For the second PCR, which ran for roughly 7 to 11 cycles, a sample-barcoded 5' primer and a J-beta primer mix were used. MiXCR, run by TCRdb on the 5' RACE reads, gives a single entry per CDR3 protein. The table lists some 1.5 million distinct CDR3 sequences, approximately 39% of them singletons. Germline lookup yields CDR1 SGHKS and CDR2 YYEKEE (reference sequence). With 4 bases removed from V and 11 bases from J, the gap between germline ends came to 24 bases. The CDR3 has 15 residues. The sample consisted of blood. This chain joins TRBV5-5 and TRBJ2-5; maybe TRBD1 (6 bases). The source is a woman younger than 35 in good health. CDR3 nucleotides: TGTGCCAGCAGCAAGAGACAGGTTCGCGAGGATGAGCAGTACTTC. Translation: CASSKRQVREDEQYF.